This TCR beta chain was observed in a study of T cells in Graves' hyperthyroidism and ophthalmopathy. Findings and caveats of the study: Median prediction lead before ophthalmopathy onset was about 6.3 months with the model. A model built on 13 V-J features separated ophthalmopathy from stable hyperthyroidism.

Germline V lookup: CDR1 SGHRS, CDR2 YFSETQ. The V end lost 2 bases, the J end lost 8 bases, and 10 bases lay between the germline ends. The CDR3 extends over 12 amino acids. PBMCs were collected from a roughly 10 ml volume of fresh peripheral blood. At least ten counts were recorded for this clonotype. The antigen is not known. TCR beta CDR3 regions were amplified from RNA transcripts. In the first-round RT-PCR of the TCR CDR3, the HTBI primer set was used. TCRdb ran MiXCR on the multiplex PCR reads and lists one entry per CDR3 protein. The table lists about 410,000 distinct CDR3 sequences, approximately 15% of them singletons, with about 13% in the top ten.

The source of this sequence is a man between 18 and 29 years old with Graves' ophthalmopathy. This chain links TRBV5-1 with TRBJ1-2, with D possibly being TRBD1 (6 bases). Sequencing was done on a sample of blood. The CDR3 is CASSFGGRGYTF. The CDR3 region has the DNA TGCGCCAGCAGCTTCGGGGGCAGGGGCTACACCTTC.